Given below is one T cell receptor (beta chain) in context. The antigen is not known. The PCR contained 60 Vbeta and 13 Jbeta primers. The data were produced by immunoSEQ multiplex PCR, yet TCRdb's version contains in-frame clones alone and is incomplete. In the table there are roughly 140,000 clones, approximately 71% of which are singletons. CDR3 length: 11 amino acids. Germline V gene lookup returns CDR1 SGHTA and CDR2 FQGNSA. V dropped 4 bases and J dropped 10 bases, with 8 bases sitting between them. The data are from a study of cytomegalovirus exposure and HLA in healthy donors. Study-wide results and limits: Previous analysis showed most TCR beta V segments were productive about 87% or about 30% of the time.

Sequenced: PBMCs. The TCR originated in a woman aged 45-65 years in good health and CMV-seronegative. The chain employs TRBV7-2 and TRBJ2-1; a possible D gene is TRBD2 (6 bases). Here the CDR3 reads CASSSAGEQFF. The CDR3 DNA follows: TGTGCCAGCAGCTCCGCGGGGGAGCAGTTCTTC.